This TCR beta chain derives from a study of human T cells and chemical hapten exposure. MiXCR was run by TCRdb on the RACE reads, yielding one entry per CDR3 protein. The sample consists of about 340,000 distinct CDR3 sequences, 5.5% to 8% of them appearing once. The time point: patch test 1, 2 weeks after DPC sensitization. Stated treatment: therapeutic diphenylcyclopropenone sensitization with weekly scalp DPC. Blood was drawn before each patch test was applied. Germline V CDR1 and CDR2: MNHEY, SVGEGT. CDR3 length equals 12 residues. V dropped 4 bases and J dropped 3 bases, with 6 bases sitting between them. This clonotype was seen more than once but under ten times.

Sequenced material: whole blood, taken in connection with sensitization to the hapten diphenylcyclopropenone (DPC). This sequence was found in a woman aged 18-35 years with alopecia areata. Some clones in this sample may be carry-over from other donors' samples. This chain links TRBV6-2 or TRBV6-3 with TRBJ1-1; D gene ambiguous. CDR3 protein: CASSLSYTEAFF. CDR3 coding DNA: TGTGCCAGCAGTTTATCTTACACTGAAGCTTTCTTT.